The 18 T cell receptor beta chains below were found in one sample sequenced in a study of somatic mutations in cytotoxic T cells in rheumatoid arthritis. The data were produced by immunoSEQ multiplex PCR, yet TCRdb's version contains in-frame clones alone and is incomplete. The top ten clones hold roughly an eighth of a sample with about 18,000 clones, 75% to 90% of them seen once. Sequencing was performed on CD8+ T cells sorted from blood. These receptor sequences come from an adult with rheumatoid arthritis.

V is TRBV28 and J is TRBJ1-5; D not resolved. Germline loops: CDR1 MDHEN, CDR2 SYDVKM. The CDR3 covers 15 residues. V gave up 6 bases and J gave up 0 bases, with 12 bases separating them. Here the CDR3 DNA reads TGTGCCAGCAGAAGGTTGGGTGATAGCAATCAGCCCCAGCATTTT. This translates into CASRRLGDSNQPQHF.

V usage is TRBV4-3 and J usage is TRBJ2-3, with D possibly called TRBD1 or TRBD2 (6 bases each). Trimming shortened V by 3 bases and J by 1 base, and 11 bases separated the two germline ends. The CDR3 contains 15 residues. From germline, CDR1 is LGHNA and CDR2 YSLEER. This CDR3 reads CASSHGGPRTDTQYF. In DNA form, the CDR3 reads TGCGCCAGCAGCCATGGGGGGCCCCGCACAGATACGCAGTATTTT.

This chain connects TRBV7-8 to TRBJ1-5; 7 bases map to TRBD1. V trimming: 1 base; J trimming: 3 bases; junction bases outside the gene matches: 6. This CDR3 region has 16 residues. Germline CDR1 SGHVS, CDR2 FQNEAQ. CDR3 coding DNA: TGTGCCAGCAGCTTAGGGTCGACAGGGACCAATCAGCCCCAGCATTTT. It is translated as CASSLGSTGTNQPQHF. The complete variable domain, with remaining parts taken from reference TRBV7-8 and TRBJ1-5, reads GAGVSQSPRYKVAKRGQDVALRCDPISGHVSLFWYQQALGQGPEFLTYFQNEAQLDKSGLPSDRFFAERPEGSVSTLKIQRTQQEDSAVYLCASSLGSTGTNQPQHFGDGTRLSIL.

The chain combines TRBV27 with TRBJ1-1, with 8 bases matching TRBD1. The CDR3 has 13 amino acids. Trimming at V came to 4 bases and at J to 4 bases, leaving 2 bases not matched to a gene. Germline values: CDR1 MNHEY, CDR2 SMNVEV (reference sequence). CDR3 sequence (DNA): TGTGCCAGCAGTTCCGGGACAGGCACTGAAGCTTTCTTT. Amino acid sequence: CASSSGTGTEAFF.

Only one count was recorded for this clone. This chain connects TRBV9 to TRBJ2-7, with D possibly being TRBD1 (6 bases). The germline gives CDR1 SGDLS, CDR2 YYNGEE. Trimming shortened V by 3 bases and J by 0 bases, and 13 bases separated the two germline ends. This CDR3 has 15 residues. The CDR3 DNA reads TGTGCCAGCAGCGAGGGGGACCGTAGCTCCTACGAGCAGTACTTC. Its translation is CASSEGDRSSYEQYF.

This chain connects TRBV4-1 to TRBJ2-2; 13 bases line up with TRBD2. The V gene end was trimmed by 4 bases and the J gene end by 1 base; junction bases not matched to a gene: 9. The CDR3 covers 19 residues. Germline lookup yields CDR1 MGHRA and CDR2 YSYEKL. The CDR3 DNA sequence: TGCGCCAGCAGCCCCGTCGAACTAGCGGGAGGGCTGAACACCGGGGAGCTGTTTTTT. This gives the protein CASSPVELAGGLNTGELFF.

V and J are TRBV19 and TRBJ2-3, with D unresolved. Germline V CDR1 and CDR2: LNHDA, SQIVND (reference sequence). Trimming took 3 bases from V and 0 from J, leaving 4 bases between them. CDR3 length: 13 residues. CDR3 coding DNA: TGTGCCAGTAGTATCGGTAGCACAGATACGCAGTATTTT. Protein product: CASSIGSTDTQYF.

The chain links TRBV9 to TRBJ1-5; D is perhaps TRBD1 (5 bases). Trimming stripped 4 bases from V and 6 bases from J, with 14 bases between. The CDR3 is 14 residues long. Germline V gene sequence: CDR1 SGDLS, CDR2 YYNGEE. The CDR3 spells CASSLGTSSQPQHF. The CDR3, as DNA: TGTGCCAGCAGCCTTGGGACGTCCAGTCAGCCCCAGCATTTT. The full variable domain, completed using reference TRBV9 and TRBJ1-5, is DSGVTQTPKHLITATGQRVTLRCSPRSGDLSVYWYQQSLDQGLQFLIQYYNGEERAKGNILERFSAQQFPDLHSELNLSSLELGDSALYFCASSLGTSSQPQHFGDGTRLSIL.

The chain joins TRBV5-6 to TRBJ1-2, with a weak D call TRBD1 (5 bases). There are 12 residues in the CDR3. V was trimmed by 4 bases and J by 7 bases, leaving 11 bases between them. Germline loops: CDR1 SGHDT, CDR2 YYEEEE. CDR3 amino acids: CASSASTVGYTF. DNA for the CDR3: TGTGCCAGCAGCGCCTCGACAGTTGGCTACACCTTC.

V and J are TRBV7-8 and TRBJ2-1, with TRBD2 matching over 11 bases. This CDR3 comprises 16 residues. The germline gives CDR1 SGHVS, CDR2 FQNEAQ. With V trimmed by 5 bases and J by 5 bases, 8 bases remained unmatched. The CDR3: CASSPWTSGSNNEQFF. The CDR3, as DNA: TGTGCCAGCAGCCCCTGGACTAGCGGGTCGAACAATGAGCAGTTCTTC.

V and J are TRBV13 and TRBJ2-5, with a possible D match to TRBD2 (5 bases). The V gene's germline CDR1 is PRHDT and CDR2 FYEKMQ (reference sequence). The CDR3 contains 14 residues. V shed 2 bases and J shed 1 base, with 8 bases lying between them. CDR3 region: CASSLREFQETQYF. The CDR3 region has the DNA TGTGCCAGCAGCTTAAGGGAGTTCCAAGAGACCCAGTACTTC.

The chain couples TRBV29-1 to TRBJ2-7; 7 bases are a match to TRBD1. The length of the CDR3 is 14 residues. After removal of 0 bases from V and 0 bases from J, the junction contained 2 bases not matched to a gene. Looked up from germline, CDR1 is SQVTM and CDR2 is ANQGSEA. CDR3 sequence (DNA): TGCAGCGTTGAAGAAAGGGACAGCTCCTACGAGCAGTACTTC. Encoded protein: CSVEERDSSYEQYF.

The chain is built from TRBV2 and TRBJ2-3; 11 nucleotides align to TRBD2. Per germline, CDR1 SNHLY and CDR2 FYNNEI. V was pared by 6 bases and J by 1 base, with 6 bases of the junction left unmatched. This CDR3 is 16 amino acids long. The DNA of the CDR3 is TGTGCCAGCAGATGGACTAGCGGGCCTCGCACAGATACGCAGTATTTT. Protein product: CASRWTSGPRTDTQYF.

CDR3 bases: TGTGCCAGCAGTGAAAGTTGGACGGAGGTCCTCCCCCAGCATTTT. Residues: CASSESWTEVLPQHF. The V and J genes are TRBV2 and TRBJ1-5, with D uncertain. V lost 2 bases, J lost 10 bases, and 18 bases lay in between. Looked up from germline, CDR1 is SNHLY and CDR2 is FYNNEI. The CDR3 loop spans 15 amino acids.

CDR3 residues: CASRNRGNQPQHF. CDR3 DNA sequence: TGTGCCAGCAGGAACAGGGGGAATCAGCCCCAGCATTTT. The rearrangement links TRBV28 to TRBJ1-5; 8 bases agree with TRBD1. V lost 6 bases and J lost 4; bases outside the gene matches: 2. The CDR3 extends over 13 amino acids. The germline CDR1 and CDR2 sequences are MDHEN and SYDVKM.

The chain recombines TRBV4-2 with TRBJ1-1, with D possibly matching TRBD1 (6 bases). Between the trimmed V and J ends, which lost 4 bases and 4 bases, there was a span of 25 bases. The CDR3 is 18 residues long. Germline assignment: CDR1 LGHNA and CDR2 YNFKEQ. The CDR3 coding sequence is TGTGCCAGCAGCCGGCTATTTACAGGGCTCGGGTCTATCACTGAAGCTTTCTTT. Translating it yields CASSRLFTGLGSITEAFF.

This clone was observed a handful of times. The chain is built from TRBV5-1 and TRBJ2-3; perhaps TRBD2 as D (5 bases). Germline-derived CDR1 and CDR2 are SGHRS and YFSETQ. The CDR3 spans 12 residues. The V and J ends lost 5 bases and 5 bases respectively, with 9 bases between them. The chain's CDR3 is CASSFGGDTQYF. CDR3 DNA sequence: TGCGCCAGCAGTTTCGGAGGAGATACGCAGTATTTT.

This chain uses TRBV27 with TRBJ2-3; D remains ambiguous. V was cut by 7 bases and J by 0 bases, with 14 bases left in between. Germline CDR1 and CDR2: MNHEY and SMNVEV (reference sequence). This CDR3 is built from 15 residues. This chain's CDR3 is CASTVRPSSTDTQYF. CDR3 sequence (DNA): TGTGCCAGCACCGTACGGCCCTCTAGCACAGATACGCAGTATTTT.